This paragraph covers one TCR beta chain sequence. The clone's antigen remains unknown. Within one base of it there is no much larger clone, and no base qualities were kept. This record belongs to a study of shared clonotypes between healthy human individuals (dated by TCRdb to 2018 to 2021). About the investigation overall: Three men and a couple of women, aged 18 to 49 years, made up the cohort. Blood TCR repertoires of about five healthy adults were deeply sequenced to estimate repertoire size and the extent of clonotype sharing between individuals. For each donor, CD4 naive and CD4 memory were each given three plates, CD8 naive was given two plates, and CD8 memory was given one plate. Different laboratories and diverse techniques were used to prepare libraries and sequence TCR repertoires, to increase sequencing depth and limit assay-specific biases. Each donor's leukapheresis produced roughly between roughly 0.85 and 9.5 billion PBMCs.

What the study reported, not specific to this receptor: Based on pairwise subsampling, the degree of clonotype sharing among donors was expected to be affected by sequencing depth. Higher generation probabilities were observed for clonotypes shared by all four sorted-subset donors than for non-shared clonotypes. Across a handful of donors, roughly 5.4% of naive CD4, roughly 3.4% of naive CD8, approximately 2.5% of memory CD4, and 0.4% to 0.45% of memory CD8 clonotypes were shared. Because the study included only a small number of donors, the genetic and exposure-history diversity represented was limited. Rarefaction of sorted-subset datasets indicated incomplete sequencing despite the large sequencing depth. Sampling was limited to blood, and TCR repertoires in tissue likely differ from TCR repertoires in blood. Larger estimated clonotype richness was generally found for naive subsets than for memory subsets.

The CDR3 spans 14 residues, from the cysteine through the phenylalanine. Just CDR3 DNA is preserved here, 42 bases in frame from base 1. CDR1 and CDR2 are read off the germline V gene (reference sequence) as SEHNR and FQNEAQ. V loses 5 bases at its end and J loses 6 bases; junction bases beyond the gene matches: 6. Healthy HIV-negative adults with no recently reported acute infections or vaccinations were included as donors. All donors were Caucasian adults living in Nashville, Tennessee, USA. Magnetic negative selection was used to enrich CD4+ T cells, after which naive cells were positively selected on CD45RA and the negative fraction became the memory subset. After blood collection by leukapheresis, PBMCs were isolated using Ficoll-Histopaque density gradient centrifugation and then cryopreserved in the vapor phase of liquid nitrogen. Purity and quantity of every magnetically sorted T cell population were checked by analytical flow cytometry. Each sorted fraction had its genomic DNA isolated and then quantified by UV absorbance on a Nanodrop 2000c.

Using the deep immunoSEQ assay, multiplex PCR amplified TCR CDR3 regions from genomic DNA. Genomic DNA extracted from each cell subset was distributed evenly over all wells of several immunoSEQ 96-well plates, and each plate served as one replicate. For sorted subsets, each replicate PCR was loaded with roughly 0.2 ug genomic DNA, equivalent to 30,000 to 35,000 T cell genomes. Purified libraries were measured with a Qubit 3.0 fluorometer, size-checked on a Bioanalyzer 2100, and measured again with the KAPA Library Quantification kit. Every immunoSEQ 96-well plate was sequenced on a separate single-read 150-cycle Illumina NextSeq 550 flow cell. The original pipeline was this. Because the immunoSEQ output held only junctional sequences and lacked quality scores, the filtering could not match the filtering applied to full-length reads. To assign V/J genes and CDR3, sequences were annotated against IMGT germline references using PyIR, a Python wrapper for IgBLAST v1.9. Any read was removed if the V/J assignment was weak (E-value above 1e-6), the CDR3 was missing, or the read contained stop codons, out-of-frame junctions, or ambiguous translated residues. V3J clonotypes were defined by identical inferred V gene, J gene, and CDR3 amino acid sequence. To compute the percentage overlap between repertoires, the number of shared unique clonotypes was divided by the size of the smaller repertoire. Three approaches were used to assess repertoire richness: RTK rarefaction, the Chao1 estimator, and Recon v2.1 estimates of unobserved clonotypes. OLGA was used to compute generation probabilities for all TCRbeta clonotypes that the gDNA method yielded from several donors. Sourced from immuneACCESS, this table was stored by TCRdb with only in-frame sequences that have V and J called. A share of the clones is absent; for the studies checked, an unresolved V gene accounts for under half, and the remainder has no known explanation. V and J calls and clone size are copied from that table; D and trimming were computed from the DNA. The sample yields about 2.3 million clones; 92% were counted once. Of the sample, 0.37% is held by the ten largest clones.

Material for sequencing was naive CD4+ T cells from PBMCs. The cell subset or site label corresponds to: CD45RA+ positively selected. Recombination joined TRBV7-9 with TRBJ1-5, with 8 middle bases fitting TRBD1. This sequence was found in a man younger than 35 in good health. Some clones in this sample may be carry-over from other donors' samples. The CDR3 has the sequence CASSGTGGGQPQHF. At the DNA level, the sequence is TGTGCCAGCAGCGGGACAGGAGGCGGTCAGCCCCAGCATTTT. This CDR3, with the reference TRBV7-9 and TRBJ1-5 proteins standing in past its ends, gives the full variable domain DTGVSQNPRHKITKRGQNVTFRCDPISEHNRLYWYRQTLGQGPEFLTYFQNEAQLEKSRLLSDRFSAERPKGSFSTLEIQRTEQGDSAMYLCASSGTGGGQPQHFGDGTRLSIL.